The rows below give T cell receptor beta chains drawn from one sample of a study of blood T cell repertoires in COVID-19. TCRdb's table, derived via immunoSEQ multiplex PCR, lists solely in-frame clones and lacks some. This table has roughly 140,000 clones, approximately 85% appearing once. Sequences were obtained from peripheral blood. The receptors stem from a woman in her fifties or sixties with COVID-19, enrolled during active disease. The conserved cysteine and the conserved F or W are not part of the CDR3 here. A D gene is named only where the DNA matches it firmly.

TRBD1,TRBJ1-3,TRBV5-4,ASSSGTGASGNTIY
NA,TRBJ2-3,TRBV19,ASSLGGGWRVGTDTQY
NA,TRBJ2-7,TRBV19,ASSPPSSYEQY
NA,TRBJ2-7,TRBV11-2,ASSPQGRDEQY
NA,TRBJ1-5,TRBV3-1/TRBV3-2,ASSQERGQAQH
NA,TRBJ1-5,TRBV3-1/TRBV3-2,ASSPTSARGQPQH
TRBD1,TRBJ1-2,TRBV6-2/TRBV6-3,ASSYRDRGYT
NA,TRBJ1-2,TRBV10-2,ASSESTGFYGYT
TRBD1,TRBJ1-2,TRBV5-4,ASASGQGVPYRGYT
TRBD1,TRBJ2-6,TRBV13,ASSGDRGSGANVLT
NA,TRBJ1-1,TRBV29-1,SVEGQMNTEAF
NA,TRBJ2-7,TRBV7-9,ASSLRQASTFYEQY
NA,TRBJ2-3,TRBV5-1,ASSLGGVGTDTQY
NA,TRBJ1-2,TRBV7-8,ASSLRRQGFGANYGYT
NA,TRBJ1-6,TRBV6-2/TRBV6-3,ASSYLSGDNSPLH
NA,TRBJ1-1,TRBV18,ASSPRENTEAF
NA,TRBJ1-5,TRBV6-1,ASSVDNQPQH
TRBD2,TRBJ2-1,TRBV7-8,ASSLNPGGEDEQF
NA,TRBJ1-2,TRBV7-9,ASSLGTRSYGYT
NA,TRBJ1-1,TRBV7-7,ASSRRGEVYTEAF
TRBD1,TRBJ2-7,TRBV5-1,ASSTTGAPYEQY
TRBD1,TRBJ2-3,TRBV5-1,ASSLATGDTDTQY
NA,TRBJ1-5,TRBV7-8,ASSLGVQGPRGQPQH
TRBD1,TRBJ1-2,TRBV5-1,ASSGGTGGSYGYT
NA,TRBJ1-5,TRBV15,ATSRGQGFGGNQPQH
TRBD2,TRBJ2-5,TRBV5-1,ASSLGASGGQETQY
TRBD1,TRBJ1-1,TRBV12-5,ASGLGQGKTEAF
TRBD1,TRBJ1-5,TRBV7-2,ASSLVGTDSNQPQH
TRBD2,TRBJ2-2,TRBV5-1,ASSLAGTSPNTGELF
TRBD1,TRBJ2-7,TRBV12-3/TRBV12-4,ASRGQGPYEQY
TRBD1,TRBJ2-7,TRBV6-2/TRBV6-3,ASSSGTGDYYEQY
NA,TRBJ1-6,TRBV2,ASSPVPNSPLH
TRBD1,TRBJ1-2,TRBV9,ASSVGDRGASYGYT
TRBD1,TRBJ1-1,TRBV6-5,ASNRDRGSGAF
NA,TRBJ1-2,TRBV12-3/TRBV12-4,ASSSHSSYGYT
NA,TRBJ2-7,TRBV11-3,ASTHRAFHSYEQY
TRBD1,TRBJ1-2,TRBV2,ASPTTVRDRVHYGYT
NA,TRBJ2-3,TRBV9,ASSVAPGDTQY
NA,TRBJ1-1,TRBV6-5,ASSWTRVSEAF
TRBD1,TRBJ2-6,TRBV10-3,AIASRGPGANVLT
NA,TRBJ1-3,TRBV2,ASSDQGFGPNSGNTIY
NA,TRBJ1-2,TRBV29-1,SVEVKSATGIYGYT
NA,TRBJ1-5,TRBV30,AWREGSNQPQH
NA,TRBJ1-2,TRBV6-5,ASSSTPRGGSYT
TRBD1,TRBJ2-2,TRBV9,ASSPTGGYTGELF
NA,TRBJ1-1,TRBV12-5,ASGLGGAGNTEAF
TRBD1,TRBJ1-5,TRBV6-1,ASSEDGQGLSNQPQH
NA,TRBJ2-7,TRBV5-1,ASSFSREQY
NA,TRBJ2-7,TRBV6-5,ASRSPAVREQY